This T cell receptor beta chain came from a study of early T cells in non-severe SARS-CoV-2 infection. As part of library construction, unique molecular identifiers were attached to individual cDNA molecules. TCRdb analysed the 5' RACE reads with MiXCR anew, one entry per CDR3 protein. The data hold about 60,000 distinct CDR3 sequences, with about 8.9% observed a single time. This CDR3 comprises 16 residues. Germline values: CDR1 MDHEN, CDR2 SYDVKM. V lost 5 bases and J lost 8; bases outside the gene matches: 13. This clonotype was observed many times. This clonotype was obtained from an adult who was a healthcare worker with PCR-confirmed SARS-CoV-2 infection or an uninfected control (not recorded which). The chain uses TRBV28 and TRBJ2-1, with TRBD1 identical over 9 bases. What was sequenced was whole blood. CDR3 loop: CASSIQAGTGSHEQFF. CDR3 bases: TGTGCCAGCAGTATACAAGCCGGGACAGGGTCCCATGAGCAGTTCTTC.